This T cell receptor beta chain comes out of a study of T cell responses to AZD1222 COVID-19 vaccine. General study points: Among vaccine-associated CD4 TCRs, coverage spanned spike, with dominance at 160-218 and 743-854. Spike-specific TCRs gained breadth and depth after people received two AZD1222 doses.

The method was immunoSEQ multiplex PCR; TCRdb's version includes in-frame clones alone and lacks a portion of them. Among about 60,000 clones listed, 60% to 85% were seen once. This CDR3 comprises 16 residues. Trimming removed 4 bases at V and 2 bases at J, with 13 bases between. The germline V gene encodes CDR1 SGHDT and CDR2 YYEEEE. To note about this clone: Its antigen remains unidentified.

The source of this sequence is an adult who received the AZD1222 COVID-19 vaccine. The source was peripheral blood, collected 28 days after the second AZD1222 dose. The chain has TRBV5-6 and TRBJ2-6; D may be TRBD1 or TRBD2 (5 bases each). Written as DNA, the CDR3 is TGTGCCAGCAGCCGACGATTGGGGGCTGGGGCCAACGTCCTGACTTTC. Protein sequence: CASSRRLGAGANVLTF. Based on the CDR3 plus reference TRBV5-6 and TRBJ2-6, the full variable domain is DAGVTQSPTHLIKTRGQQVTLRCSPKSGHDTVSWYQQALGQGPQFIFQYYEEEERQRGNFPDRFSGHQFPNYSSELNVNALLLGDSALYLCASSRRLGAGANVLTFGAGSRLTVL.